The rows below give T cell receptor beta chains drawn from one sample of a study of shared clonotypes between healthy human individuals. TCRdb's table, derived via immunoSEQ multiplex PCR, lists solely in-frame clones and lacks some. The data hold just over 2,000,000 clones, with around 95% observed a single time. Sequencing was performed on naive CD4+ T cells sorted from blood. These receptors were obtained from a man younger than 30 in good health. The CDR3 runs from the conserved cysteine through the conserved F or W. D genes are given only for firm matches. Rows give clone size only sometimes, using once, few, many, or a class for an expanded clone.

J gene | V gene | D gene | clone size | CDR3 DNA | CDR3 protein
TRBJ1-6 | TRBV7-2 | . | . | TGTGCCAGCAGCTTTTTGGGGTATAATTCACCCCTCCACTTT | CASSFLGYNSPLHF
TRBJ1-2 | TRBV18 | TRBD1 | . | TGTGCCAGCTCACCGACAGGGGCTCCTGGTAACTATGGCTACACCTTC | CASSPTGAPGNYGYTF
TRBJ2-5 | TRBV30 | . | . | TGTGCCTGGAGTGTTGTGACCCGGGGGGCAGGAGAGACCCAGTACTTC | CAWSVVTRGAGETQYF
TRBJ2-5 | TRBV5-1 | . | . | TGCGCCAGCAGCTTGGCAGCGGGTAATATCCAAGAGACCCAGTACTTC | CASSLAAGNIQETQYF
TRBJ2-1 | TRBV30 | TRBD1 | . | TGTGCCTGGAGCGCCGGGACAGGGTTTCACAATGAGCAGTTCTTC | CAWSAGTGFHNEQFF
TRBJ2-1 | TRBV4-3 | TRBD2 | . | TGCGCCAGCAGCCGTCGTGGGACTAGCGGGAGCTTTGGTGAGCAGTTCTTC | CASSRRGTSGSFGEQFF
TRBJ2-7 | TRBV30 | TRBD2 | once | TGTGCTCATTCGGGGGGCTACGAGCAGTACTTC | CAHSGGYEQYF
TRBJ1-1 | TRBV7-2 | . | . | TGTGCCAGCAGCTCCCAAATGAACACTGAAGCTTTCTTT | CASSSQMNTEAFF
TRBJ1-3 | TRBV28 | . | . | TGTGCCAGCAGTTCAGGACTGAGCTCTGGAAACACCATATATTTT | CASSSGLSSGNTIYF
TRBJ2-1 | TRBV6-6 | . | . | TGTGCCAGCAGTTCGGTTGGGCCATCCAATGAGCAGTTCTTC | CASSSVGPSNEQFF
TRBJ1-2 | TRBV6-1 | . | . | TGTGCCAGCAGCCCCTTGGACAGTCTCTATGGCTACACCTTC | CASSPLDSLYGYTF
TRBJ2-5 | TRBV18 | . | . | TGTGCCAGCTCACCTCTACCGGCCCAAGAGACCCAGTACTTC | CASSPLPAQETQYF
TRBJ2-3 | TRBV11-2 | . | . | TGTGCCAGCAGCTTAGACACGCTAGATACGCAGTATTTT | CASSLDTLDTQYF
TRBJ1-2 | TRBV28 | TRBD1 | . | TGTGCCAGTCAAACCGCAGGGGGGAACTATGGCTACACCTTC | CASQTAGGNYGYTF
TRBJ2-5 | TRBV6-1 | . | . | TGTGCCAGCATCGAACTCAGAGGGCGAGAGACCCAGTACTTC | CASIELRGRETQYF
TRBJ1-2 | TRBV27 | . | . | TGTGCCAGCAGTCCGGTCGGTAACTATGGCTACACCTTC | CASSPVGNYGYTF
TRBJ2-7 | TRBV30 | . | . | TGTGCCTCCCCAGGGGGGAGGCCTTACTTC | CASPGGRPYF
TRBJ2-7 | TRBV5-6 | TRBD1 | . | TGTGCCAGCAGCCCGAGGGGGCGCTCCTACGAGCAGTACTTC | CASSPRGRSYEQYF
TRBJ2-3 | TRBV27 | . | once | TGTGCCAGCAGGTTCGGTGATTTCACAGATACGCAGTATTTT | CASRFGDFTDTQYF
TRBJ2-7 | TRBV11-2 | TRBD1 | . | TGTGCCAGCAGCTTAGAAGGGACAGGGAACTCCTACGAGCAGTACTTC | CASSLEGTGNSYEQYF
TRBJ2-7 | TRBV25-1 | . | . | TGTGCCAGCAGTGCACAATACGAGCAGTACTTC | CASSAQYEQYF
TRBJ2-7 | TRBV27 | TRBD2 | . | TGTGCCAGCAGCTTAGGCCTAAAGGGCGGGAGCCTCTCCTACGAGCAGTACTTC | CASSLGLKGGSLSYEQYF
TRBJ1-1 | TRBV5-4 | . | . | TGTGCCAGCAGCTGGGGACGGACCCTGAACACTGAAGCTTTCTTT | CASSWGRTLNTEAFF
TRBJ1-1 | TRBV30 | . | . | TGTGCCTGGAAAGCCAGGGGTAACTTGGGTACTGAAGCTTTCTTT | CAWKARGNLGTEAFF
TRBJ2-6 | TRBV11-2 | . | . | TGTGCCAGTACTACCGAACCGACAGTCCCCTCCAACGTCCTGACTTTC | CASTTEPTVPSNVLTF
TRBJ2-7 | TRBV28 | TRBD2 | . | TGTGCCAGCAGCCTACGGGGGGGTGGAATAGGCGAGCAGTACTTC | CASSLRGGGIGEQYF
TRBJ2-1 | TRBV5-4 | TRBD1 | . | TGTGCCAGCAGCCTCGACAGGGGCTCCTACAATGAGCAGTTCTTC | CASSLDRGSYNEQFF
TRBJ2-5 | TRBV11-2 | . | . | TGTGCCAGCAGCTTAGGCCACGCACAACAAGAGACCCAGTACTTC | CASSLGHAQQETQYF
TRBJ1-4 | TRBV30 | . | . | TGTGCCTGGAGCGGGGGCCATGGTAATGAAAAACTGTTTTTT | CAWSGGHGNEKLFF
TRBJ2-7 | TRBV11-2 | . | . | TGTGCCAGCAGCTCAACTCGCGACGAGCAGTACTTC | CASSSTRDEQYF
TRBJ2-7 | TRBV7-2 | . | many | TGTGCCAGCAGTCCAGCCAGGGGGGTGCGGCAGTACTTC | CASSPARGVRQYF
TRBJ2-5 | TRBV18 | . | . | TGTGCCAGCTCACCCTACGGGGGCCAAGAGACCCAGTACTTC | CASSPYGGQETQYF
TRBJ1-1 | TRBV6-1 | . | . | TGTGCCAGCAGTGAAGTAAGGGGTCACACTGAAGCTTTCTTT | CASSEVRGHTEAFF
TRBJ1-1 | TRBV28 | TRBD1 | . | TGTGCCAGCAATCGCCAAGGGGACAGGGCCATGAACACTGAAGCTTTCTTT | CASNRQGDRAMNTEAFF
TRBJ2-7 | TRBV27 | TRBD2 | . | TGTGCCAGCAGTTCGACTCCTAGCGGGAAAGCCTACGAGCAGTACTTC | CASSSTPSGKAYEQYF
TRBJ1-1 | TRBV7-9 | . | . | TGTGCCAGCAGCGCCCCAGACGGGACTGAAGCTTTCTTT | CASSAPDGTEAFF
TRBJ2-6 | TRBV14 | . | . | TGTGCCAGCGCAGACTCTGGGGCCAACGTCCTGACTTTC | CASADSGANVLTF
TRBJ2-5 | TRBV9 | . | . | TGTGCCAGCAGCGTAGGTGGGGAGCAGGAGACCCAGTACTTC | CASSVGGEQETQYF
TRBJ1-6 | TRBV7-3 | . | once | TGTGCCAGCAGCCTCGGGGAAAATTCACCCCTCCACTTT | CASSLGENSPLHF
TRBJ2-2 | TRBV5-1 | TRBD2 | . | TGCGCCAGCAGCGGGCGGGAGACCTACACCGGGGAGCTGTTTTTT | CASSGRETYTGELFF
TRBJ2-7 | TRBV5-4 | . | . | TGTGCCAGCAGTTCCGAGAGGGAGTCTGCCGAGCAGTACTTC | CASSSERESAEQYF
TRBJ2-7 | TRBV6-6 | . | . | TGTGCCAGCAGTGGGGACGGCGTGGGCTACGAGCAGTACTTC | CASSGDGVGYEQYF
TRBJ2-7 | TRBV9 | TRBD1 | . | TGTGCCAGCAGCGTCCGGGACAGTCCCCCCTACGAGCAGTACTTC | CASSVRDSPPYEQYF
TRBJ2-7 | TRBV5-4 | TRBD2 | . | TGTGCCAGCAGCTTTGGGGGTAGCGGGTTATCGTACGAGCAGTACTTC | CASSFGGSGLSYEQYF
TRBJ2-3 | TRBV28 | . | . | TGTGCCAGCCGTGGGGCGGACAACCGAATCACAGATACGCAGTATTTT | CASRGADNRITDTQYF
TRBJ1-4 | TRBV6-5 | TRBD1 | . | TGTGCCAGCAGTTACGACGGACAGGGGCTTGAAAAACTGTTTTTT | CASSYDGQGLEKLFF
TRBJ2-1 | TRBV10-1 | TRBD2 | . | TGCGCCAGCAGTGGAAGCTCCAGCGGGAGGTACGATGAGCAGTTCTTC | CASSGSSSGRYDEQFF
TRBJ1-4 | TRBV11-2 | . | once | TGTGCCAGCAGCTTTCAGGGGCCTAATGAAAAACTGTTTTTT | CASSFQGPNEKLFF
TRBJ1-5 | TRBV11-2 | . | . | TGTGCCAGCAGCTTAGGGGGTCAGAATCAGCCCCAGCATTTT | CASSLGGQNQPQHF